This TCR beta chain stems from a study of T-cell reconstitution after alpha-beta-depleted transplantation in children. The CDR3 contains 13 residues. With 7 bases removed from V and 2 bases from J, the gap between germline ends came to 11 bases. This clonotype occurred a few times. The authors prepared the TCRbeta library with unique molecular identifiers. TCRdb used MiXCR to reprocess the PCR reads, holding one entry per CDR3 protein. The profile shows about 610,000 distinct CDR3 sequences, about 11% of them singletons. The receptor's source is a human donor who donated a stem cell graft to a child with acute myeloid leukemia. The source material was PBMCs from the stem cell graft donor, sampled from the stem cell graft. The chain is built from TRBV12-3 or TRBV12-4 and TRBJ1-2; no clear D. CDR3 sequence: CASKPGLNYGYTF. For the CDR3, the DNA is TGTGCCAGCAAACCGGGTTTGAACTATGGCTACACCTTC.